This TCR beta chain appears in the sequencing data of a study of blood T cells in healthy people across ages. Comment on this clonotype: The antigen is not known.

A second PCR of 7 to 11 cycles used a sample-barcoded 5' primer and a J-beta primer mix. Each cDNA was tagged by a template-switch adaptor containing 12 random nucleotides. TCRdb used MiXCR to reprocess the 5' RACE reads, holding one entry per CDR3 protein. The table has about 1.4 million distinct CDR3 sequences, approximately 60% seen once; the top ten hold approximately 7%. Overall study findings and caveats: Diversity figures derived from one million T cells were judged to underestimate the true value. Whereas aged donors had fewer naive CD4+ cells, long-lived donors had more of them and higher diversity. Because sorting was not performed, PBMCs prevented conclusive naive versus antigen-experienced comparison.

V gave up 1 base and J gave up 2 bases; unmatched junction bases: 8. The CDR3 length is 16 residues. Germline V gives CDR1 SGHTA, CDR2 FQGNSA. Specimen: blood. The origin of this receptor is a man younger than 35 in good health. This rearrangement joins TRBV7-2 to TRBJ2-7, with 7 bases matching TRBD1. CDR3 in DNA: TGTGCCAGCAGCTTAGTAGGCAGGGGGATGACCTACGAGCAGTACTTC. It yields the protein CASSLVGRGMTYEQYF.